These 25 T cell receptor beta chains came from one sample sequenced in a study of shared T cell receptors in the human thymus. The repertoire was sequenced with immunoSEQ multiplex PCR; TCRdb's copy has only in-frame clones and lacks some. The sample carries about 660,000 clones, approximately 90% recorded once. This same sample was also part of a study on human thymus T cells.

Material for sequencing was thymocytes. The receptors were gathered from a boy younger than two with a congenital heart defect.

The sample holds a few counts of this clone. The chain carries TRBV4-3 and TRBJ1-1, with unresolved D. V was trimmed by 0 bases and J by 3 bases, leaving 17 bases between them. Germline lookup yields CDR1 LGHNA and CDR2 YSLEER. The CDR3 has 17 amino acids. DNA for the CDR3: TGCGCCAGCAGCCAAGATGAACAGCCCTTCGGGGACACTGAAGCTTTCTTT. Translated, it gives CASSQDEQPFGDTEAFF.

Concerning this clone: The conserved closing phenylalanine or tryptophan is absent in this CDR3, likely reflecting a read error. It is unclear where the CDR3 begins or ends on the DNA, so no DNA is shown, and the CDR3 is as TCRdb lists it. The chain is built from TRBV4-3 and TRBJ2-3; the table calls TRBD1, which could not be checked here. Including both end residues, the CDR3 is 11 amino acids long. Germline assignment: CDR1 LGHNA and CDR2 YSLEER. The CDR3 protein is CASSRQGPLPR.

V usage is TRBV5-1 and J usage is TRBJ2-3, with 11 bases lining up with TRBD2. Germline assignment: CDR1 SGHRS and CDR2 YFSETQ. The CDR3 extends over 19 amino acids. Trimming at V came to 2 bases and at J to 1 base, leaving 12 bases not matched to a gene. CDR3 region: CASSLGLAGTSLRTDTQYF. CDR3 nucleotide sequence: TGCGCCAGCAGCTTAGGACTAGCGGGCACATCTCTACGCACAGATACGCAGTATTTT.

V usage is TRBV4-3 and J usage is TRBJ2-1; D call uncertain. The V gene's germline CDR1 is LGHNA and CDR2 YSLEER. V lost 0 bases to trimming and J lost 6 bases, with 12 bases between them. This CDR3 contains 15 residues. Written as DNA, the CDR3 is TGCGCCAGCAGCCAAGACAGACTTGATTTCAATGAGCAGTTCTTC. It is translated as CASSQDRLDFNEQFF.

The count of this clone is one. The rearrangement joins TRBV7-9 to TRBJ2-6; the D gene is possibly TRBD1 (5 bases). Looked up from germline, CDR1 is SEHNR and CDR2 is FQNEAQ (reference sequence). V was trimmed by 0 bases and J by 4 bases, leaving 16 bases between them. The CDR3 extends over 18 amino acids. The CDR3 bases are TGTGCCAGCAGCTTAGCGCACAGGCTACCCTCCGGGGCCAACGTCCTGACTTTC. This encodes CASSLAHRLPSGANVLTF. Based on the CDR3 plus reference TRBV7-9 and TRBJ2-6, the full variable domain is DTGVSQNPRHKITKRGQNVTFRCDPISEHNRLYWYRQTLGQGPEFLTYFQNEAQLEKSRLLSDRFSAERPKGSFSTLEIQRTEQGDSAMYLCASSLAHRLPSGANVLTFGAGSRLTVL.

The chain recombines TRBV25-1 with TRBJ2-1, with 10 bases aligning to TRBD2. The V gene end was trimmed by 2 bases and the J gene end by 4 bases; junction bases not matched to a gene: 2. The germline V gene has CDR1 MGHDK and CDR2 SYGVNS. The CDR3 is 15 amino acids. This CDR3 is CASSERTSGYNEQFF. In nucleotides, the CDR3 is TGTGCCAGCAGTGAACGGACTAGCGGATACAATGAGCAGTTCTTC. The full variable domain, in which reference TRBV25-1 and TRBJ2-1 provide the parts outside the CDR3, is EADIYQTPRYLVIGTGKKITLECSQTMGHDKMYWYQQDPGMELHLIHYSYGVNSTEKGDLSSESTVSRIRTEHFPLTLESARPSHTSQYLCASSERTSGYNEQFFGPGTRLTVL.

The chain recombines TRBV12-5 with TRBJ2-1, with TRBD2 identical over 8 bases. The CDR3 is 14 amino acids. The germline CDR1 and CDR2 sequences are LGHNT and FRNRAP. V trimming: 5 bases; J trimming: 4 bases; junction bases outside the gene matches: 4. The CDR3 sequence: CASGLSGGYNEQFF. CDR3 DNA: TGTGCTAGTGGTCTAAGCGGGGGATACAATGAGCAGTTCTTC.

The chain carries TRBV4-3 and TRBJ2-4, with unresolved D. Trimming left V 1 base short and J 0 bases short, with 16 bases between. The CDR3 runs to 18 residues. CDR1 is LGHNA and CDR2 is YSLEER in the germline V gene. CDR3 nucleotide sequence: TGCGCCAGCAGCCAAGTCTGGGTCCGTACTATAGCCAAAAACATTCAGTACTTC. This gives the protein CASSQVWVRTIAKNIQYF.

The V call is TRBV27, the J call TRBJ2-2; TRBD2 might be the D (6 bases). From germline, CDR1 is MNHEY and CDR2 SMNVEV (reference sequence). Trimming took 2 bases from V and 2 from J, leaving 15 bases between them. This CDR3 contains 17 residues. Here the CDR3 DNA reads TGTGCCAGCAGTTTAAGGAGTCGGGACTTAAACACCGGGGAGCTGTTTTTT. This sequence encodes CASSLRSRDLNTGELFF.

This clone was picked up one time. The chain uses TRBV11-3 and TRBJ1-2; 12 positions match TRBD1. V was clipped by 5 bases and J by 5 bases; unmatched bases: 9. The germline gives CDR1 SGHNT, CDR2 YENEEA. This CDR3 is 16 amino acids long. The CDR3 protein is CASSQAGTGGSYGYTF. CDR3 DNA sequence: TGTGCCAGCAGCCAAGCCGGGACAGGGGGCTCGTATGGCTACACCTTC.

CDR3: CASSLMGALETQYF. CDR3 nucleotides: TGTGCCAGCAGCTTGATGGGGGCTCTAGAGACCCAGTACTTC. The chain uses TRBV5-4 and TRBJ2-5; D might be TRBD1 (6 bases). V lost 1 base, J lost 4 bases, and 11 bases lay in between. Per germline, CDR1 SGHNT and CDR2 YYREEE (reference sequence). This CDR3 has 14 amino acids.

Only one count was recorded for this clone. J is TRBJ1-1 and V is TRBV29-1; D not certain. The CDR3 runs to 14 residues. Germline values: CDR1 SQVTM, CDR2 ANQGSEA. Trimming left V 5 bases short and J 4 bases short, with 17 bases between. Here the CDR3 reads CSVIFAGRGTEAFF. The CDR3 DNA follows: TGCAGCGTTATCTTTGCGGGTCGGGGCACTGAAGCTTTCTTT.

This CDR3 is CASSFRGGETYEQYF. CDR3 nucleotide sequence: TGTGCCAGCAGCTTTCGCGGGGGGGAAACCTACGAGCAGTACTTC. This sequence joins TRBV11-3 and TRBJ2-7; 9 bases are a match to TRBD2. The length of the CDR3 is 15 residues. V gave up 3 bases and J gave up 2 bases; unmatched junction bases: 5. CDR1 SGHNT and CDR2 YENEEA come from the germline V gene.

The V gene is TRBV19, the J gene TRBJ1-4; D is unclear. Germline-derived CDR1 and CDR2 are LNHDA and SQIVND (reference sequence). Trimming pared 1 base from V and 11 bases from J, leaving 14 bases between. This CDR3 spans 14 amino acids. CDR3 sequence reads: CASSIAQRVGKLFF. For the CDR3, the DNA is TGTGCCAGTAGTATAGCACAGAGGGTCGGGAAACTGTTTTTT. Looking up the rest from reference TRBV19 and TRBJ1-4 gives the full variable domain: DGGITQSPKYLFRKEGQNVTLSCEQNLNHDAMYWYRQDPGQGLRLIYYSQIVNDFQKGDIAEGYSVSREKKESFPLTVTSAQKNPTAFYLCASSIAQRVGKLFFGSGTQLSVL.

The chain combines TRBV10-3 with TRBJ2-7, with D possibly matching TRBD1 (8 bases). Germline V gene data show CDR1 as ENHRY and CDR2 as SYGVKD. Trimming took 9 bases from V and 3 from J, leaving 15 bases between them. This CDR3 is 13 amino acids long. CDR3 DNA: TGTGCCATTCGACAGGGGAGGGTCTACGAGCAGTACTTC. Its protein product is CAIRQGRVYEQYF.

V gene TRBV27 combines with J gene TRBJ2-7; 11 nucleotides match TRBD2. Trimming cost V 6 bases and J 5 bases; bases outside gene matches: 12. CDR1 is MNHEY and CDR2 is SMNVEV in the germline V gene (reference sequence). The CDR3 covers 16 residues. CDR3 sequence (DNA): TGTGCCAGCAGACCGCGGGCGACTAGCGGGGCGGACGAGCAGTACTTC. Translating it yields CASRPRATSGADEQYF.

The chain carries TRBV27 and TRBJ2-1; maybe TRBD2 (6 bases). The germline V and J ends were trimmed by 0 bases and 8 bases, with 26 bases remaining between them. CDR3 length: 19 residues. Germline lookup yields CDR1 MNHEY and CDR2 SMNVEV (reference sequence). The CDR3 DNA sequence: TGTGCCAGCAGTTTATCGGGAACGGGGTGGAGGGCTCGCGATGATGAGCAGTTCTTC. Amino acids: CASSLSGTGWRARDDEQFF.

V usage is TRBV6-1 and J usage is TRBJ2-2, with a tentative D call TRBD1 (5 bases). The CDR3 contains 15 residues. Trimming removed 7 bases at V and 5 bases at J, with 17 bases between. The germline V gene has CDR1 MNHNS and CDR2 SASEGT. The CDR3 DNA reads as TGTGCCAGCACCACATCAGGGCCGTGTACCGGGGAGCTGTTTTTT. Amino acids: CASTTSGPCTGELFF.

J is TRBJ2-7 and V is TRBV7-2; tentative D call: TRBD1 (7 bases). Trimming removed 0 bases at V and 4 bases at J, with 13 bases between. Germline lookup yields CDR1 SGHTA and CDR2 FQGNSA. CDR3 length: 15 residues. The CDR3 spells CASSLAVTGRYEQYF. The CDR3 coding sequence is TGTGCCAGCAGCTTAGCGGTGACAGGGAGGTACGAGCAGTACTTC.

CDR3 protein: CASSLGGGTRHYSTDTQYF. DNA of the CDR3: TGTGCCAGCAGCTTGGGCGGAGGGACTAGGCACTACAGCACAGATACGCAGTATTTT. The V and J genes are TRBV5-8 and TRBJ2-3; 8 positions agree with TRBD2. This CDR3 is 19 amino acids long. V was clipped by 0 bases and J by 0 bases; unmatched bases: 12. Germline CDR1 reads SGHTS; CDR2 reads YDEGEE.

The CDR3 DNA reads as TGTGCCAGCAGCGTAGGGAGACTAGCGGGAGAAATGGACAATGAGCAGTTCTTC. As protein: CASSVGRLAGEMDNEQFF. The J gene is TRBJ2-1, the V gene TRBV9; 12 nucleotides line up with TRBD2. Trimming took 0 bases from V and 5 from J; bases not matched to a gene: 9. Germline V gene sequence: CDR1 SGDLS, CDR2 YYNGEE. The CDR3 loop spans 18 amino acids.

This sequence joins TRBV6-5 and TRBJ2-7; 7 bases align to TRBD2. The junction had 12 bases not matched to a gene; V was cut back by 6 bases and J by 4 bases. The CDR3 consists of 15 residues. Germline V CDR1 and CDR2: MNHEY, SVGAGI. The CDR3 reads CASSSGGDWSYEQYF. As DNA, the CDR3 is TGTGCCAGCAGCTCTGGGGGGGACTGGTCTTACGAGCAGTACTTC.

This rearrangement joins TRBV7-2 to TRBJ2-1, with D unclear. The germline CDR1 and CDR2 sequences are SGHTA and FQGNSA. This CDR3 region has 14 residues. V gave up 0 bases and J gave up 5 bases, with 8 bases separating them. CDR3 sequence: CASSLAWQNNEQFF. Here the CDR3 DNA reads TGTGCCAGCAGCTTAGCGTGGCAAAACAATGAGCAGTTCTTC.

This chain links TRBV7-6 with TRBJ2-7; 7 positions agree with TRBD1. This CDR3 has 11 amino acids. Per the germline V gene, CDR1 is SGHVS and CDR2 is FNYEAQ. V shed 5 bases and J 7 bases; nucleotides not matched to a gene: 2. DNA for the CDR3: TGTGCCAGCAGCAGGGGGCGAGAGCAGTACTTC. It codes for CASSRGREQYF.

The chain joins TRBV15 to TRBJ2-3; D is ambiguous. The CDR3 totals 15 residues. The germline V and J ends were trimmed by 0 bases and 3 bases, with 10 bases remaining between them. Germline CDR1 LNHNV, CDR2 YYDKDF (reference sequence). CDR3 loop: CATSRDQTETDTQYF. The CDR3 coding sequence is TGTGCCACCAGCAGAGATCAGACTGAGACAGATACGCAGTATTTT.